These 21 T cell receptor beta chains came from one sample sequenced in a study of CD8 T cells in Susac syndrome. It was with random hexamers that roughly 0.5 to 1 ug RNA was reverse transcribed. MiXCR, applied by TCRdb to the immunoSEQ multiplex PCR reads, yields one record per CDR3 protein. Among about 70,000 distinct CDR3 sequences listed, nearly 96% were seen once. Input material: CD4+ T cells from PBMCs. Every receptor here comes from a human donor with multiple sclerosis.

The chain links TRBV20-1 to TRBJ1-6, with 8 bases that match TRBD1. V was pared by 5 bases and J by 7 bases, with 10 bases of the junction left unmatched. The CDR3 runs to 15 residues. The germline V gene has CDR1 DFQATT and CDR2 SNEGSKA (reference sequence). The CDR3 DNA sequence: TGCAGTGCTGAGGTCCCCGGACAGGGAAATTCACCCCTCCACTTT. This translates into CSAEVPGQGNSPLHF.

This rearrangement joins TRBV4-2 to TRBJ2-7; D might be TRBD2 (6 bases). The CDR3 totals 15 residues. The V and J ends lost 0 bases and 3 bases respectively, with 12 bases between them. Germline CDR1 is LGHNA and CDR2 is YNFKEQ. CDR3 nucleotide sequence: TGTGCCAGCAGCCAAGATTTGGGAGGAAACTACGAGCAGTACTTC. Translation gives CASSQDLGGNYEQYF.

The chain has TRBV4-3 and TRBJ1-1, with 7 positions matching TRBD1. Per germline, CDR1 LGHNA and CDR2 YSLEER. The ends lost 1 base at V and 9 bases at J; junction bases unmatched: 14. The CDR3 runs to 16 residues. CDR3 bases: TGCGCCAGCAGCCAAGGCCCTCAGGGGGAGGTCATCAAAGCTTTCTTT. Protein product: CASSQGPQGEVIKAFF.

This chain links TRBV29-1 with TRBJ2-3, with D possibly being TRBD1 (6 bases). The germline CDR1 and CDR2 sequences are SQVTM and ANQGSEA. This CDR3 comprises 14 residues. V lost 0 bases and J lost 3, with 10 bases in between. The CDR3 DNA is TGCAGCGTTGAAGAGGGGGCGCGAACAGATACGCAGTATTTT. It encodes CSVEEGARTDTQYF.

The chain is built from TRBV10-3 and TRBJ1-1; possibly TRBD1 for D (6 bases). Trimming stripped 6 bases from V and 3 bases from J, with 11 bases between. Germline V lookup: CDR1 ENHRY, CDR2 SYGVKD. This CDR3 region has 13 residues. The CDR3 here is CAIRRRGDTEAFF. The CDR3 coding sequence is TGTGCCATCAGGCGCAGGGGTGACACTGAAGCTTTCTTT.

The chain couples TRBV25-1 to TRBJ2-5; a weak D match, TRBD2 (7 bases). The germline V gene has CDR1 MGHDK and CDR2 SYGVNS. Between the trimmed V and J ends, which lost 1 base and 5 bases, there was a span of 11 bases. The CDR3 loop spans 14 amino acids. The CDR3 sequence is CASSEWEGGETQYF. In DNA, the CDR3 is TGTGCCAGCAGTGAATGGGAGGGGGGTGAGACCCAGTACTTC.

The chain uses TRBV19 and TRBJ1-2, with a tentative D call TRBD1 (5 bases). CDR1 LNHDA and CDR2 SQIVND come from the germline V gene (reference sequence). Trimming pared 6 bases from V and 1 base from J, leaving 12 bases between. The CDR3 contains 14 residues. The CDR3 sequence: CASRYRTNNYGYTF. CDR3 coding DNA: TGTGCCAGTAGATACAGGACCAATAACTATGGCTACACCTTC.

CDR3 nucleotide sequence: TGTGCCAGCAGTTTAACCGGGAATGAGCAGTTCTTC. Translating gives CASSLTGNEQFF. The chain combines TRBV28 with TRBJ2-1, with no clear D. The CDR3 contains 12 residues. The V end was cut by 2 bases, the J end by 7 bases, with 6 bases between. CDR1 is MDHEN and CDR2 is SYDVKM in the germline V gene.

DNA of the CDR3: TGTGCCAGCAACAGACAGGGGTCGAACACTGAAGCTTTCTTT. Its protein is CASNRQGSNTEAFF. This sequence joins TRBV3-1 and TRBJ1-1; 8 bases fit TRBD1. This CDR3 contains 14 residues. Unmatched junction bases numbered 5, after V lost 7 bases and J lost 1 base. CDR1 is LGHDT and CDR2 is YNNKEL in the germline V gene (reference sequence).

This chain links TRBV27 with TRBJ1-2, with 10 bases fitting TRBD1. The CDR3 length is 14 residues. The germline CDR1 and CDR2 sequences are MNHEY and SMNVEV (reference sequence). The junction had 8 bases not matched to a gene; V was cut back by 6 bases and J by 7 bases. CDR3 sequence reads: CASRQPGQGIGYTF. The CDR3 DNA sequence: TGTGCCAGCAGACAACCGGGACAGGGGATTGGCTACACCTTC.

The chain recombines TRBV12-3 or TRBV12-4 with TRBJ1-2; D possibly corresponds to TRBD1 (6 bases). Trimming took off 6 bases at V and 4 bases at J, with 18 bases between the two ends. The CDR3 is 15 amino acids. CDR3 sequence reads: CASSSGLGGGYGYTF. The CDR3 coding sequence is TGTGCCAGCAGCTCTGGGTTGGGAGGGGGCTATGGCTACACCTTC.

In DNA form, the CDR3 reads TGTGCCAGCAGCCAAGATAACGTGAACACTGAAGCTTTCTTT. As protein: CASSQDNVNTEAFF. This chain links TRBV4-2 with TRBJ1-1; no reliable D call. V gave up 0 bases and J gave up 0 bases, with 5 bases separating them. This CDR3 is built from 14 residues. Germline V gene sequence: CDR1 LGHNA, CDR2 YNFKEQ.

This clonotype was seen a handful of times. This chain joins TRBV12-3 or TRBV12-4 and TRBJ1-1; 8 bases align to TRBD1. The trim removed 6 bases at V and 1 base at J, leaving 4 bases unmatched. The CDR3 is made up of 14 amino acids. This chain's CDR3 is CASSQDRANTEAFF. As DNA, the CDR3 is TGTGCCAGCAGCCAGGACAGGGCGAACACTGAAGCTTTCTTT.

Here the CDR3 reads CASSLVGGSNTEAFF. CDR3 nucleotide sequence: TGTGCCAGCAGTTTGGTAGGAGGTTCGAACACTGAAGCTTTCTTT. The chain recombines TRBV12-3 or TRBV12-4 with TRBJ1-1; D uncertain. The CDR3 consists of 15 residues. V was pared by 3 bases and J by 1 base, with 12 bases between.

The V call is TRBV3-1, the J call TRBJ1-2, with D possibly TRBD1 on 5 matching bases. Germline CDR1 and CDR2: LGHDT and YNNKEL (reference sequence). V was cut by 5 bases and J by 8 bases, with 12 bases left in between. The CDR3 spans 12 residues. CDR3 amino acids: CASSSQVGGYTF. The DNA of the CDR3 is TGTGCCAGCAGCTCACAGGTCGGCGGCTACACCTTC. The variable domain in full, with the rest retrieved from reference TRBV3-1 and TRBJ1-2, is DTAVSQTPKYLVTQMGNDKSIKCEQNLGHDTMYWYKQDSKKFLKIMFSYNNKELIINETVPNRFSPKSPDKAHLNLHINSLELGDSAVYFCASSSQVGGYTFGSGTRLTVV.

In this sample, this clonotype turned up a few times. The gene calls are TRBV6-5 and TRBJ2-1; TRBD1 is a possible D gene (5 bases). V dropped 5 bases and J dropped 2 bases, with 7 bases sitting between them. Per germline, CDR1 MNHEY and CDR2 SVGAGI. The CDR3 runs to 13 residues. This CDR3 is CASSRGTYNEQFF. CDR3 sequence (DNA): TGTGCCAGCAGTAGGGGAACCTACAATGAGCAGTTCTTC.

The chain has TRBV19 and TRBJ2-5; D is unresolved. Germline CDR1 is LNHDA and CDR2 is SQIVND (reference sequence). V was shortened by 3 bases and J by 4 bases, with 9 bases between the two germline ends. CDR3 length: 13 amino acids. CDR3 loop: CASSIRLSETQYF. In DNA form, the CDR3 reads TGTGCCAGTAGTATTCGGCTCTCAGAGACCCAGTACTTC.

The CDR3 nucleotides read TGCGCCAGCAGCTTGGCCGGGGGTCCACGGGAAGCTTTCTTT. Protein sequence: CASSLAGGPREAFF. This chain uses TRBV5-1 with TRBJ1-1, with D maybe TRBD1 (5 bases). Germline CDR1 and CDR2: SGHRS and YFSETQ. Trimming removed 0 bases from V and 8 bases from J, with 14 bases in between. The CDR3 loop spans 14 amino acids.

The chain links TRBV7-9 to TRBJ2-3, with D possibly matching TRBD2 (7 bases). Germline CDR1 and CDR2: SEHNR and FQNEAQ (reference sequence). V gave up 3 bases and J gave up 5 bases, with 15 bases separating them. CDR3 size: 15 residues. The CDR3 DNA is TGTGCCAGCAGCTTTACACGGGGGGCCGGAGATACGCAGTATTTT. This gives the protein CASSFTRGAGDTQYF.

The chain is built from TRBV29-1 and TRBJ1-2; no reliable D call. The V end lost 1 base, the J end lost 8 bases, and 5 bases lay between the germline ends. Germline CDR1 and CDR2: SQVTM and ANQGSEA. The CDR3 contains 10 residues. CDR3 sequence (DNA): TGCAGCGTTGAAGTATCGGGCTACACCTTC. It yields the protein CSVEVSGYTF.

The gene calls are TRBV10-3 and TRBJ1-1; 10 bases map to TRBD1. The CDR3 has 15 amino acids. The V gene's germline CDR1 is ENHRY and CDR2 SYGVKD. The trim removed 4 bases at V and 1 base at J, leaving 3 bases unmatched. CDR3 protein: CAISADRGQNTEAFF. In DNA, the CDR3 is TGTGCCATCAGTGCAGACAGGGGGCAGAACACTGAAGCTTTCTTT.